A single sample gave rise to the 8 T cell receptor beta chains below, sequenced in a study of OX40 agonist ivuxolimab in advanced cancers. The method was immunoSEQ multiplex PCR; TCRdb's version includes in-frame clones alone and lacks a portion of them. The table lists tens of thousands of clones, 86% of them singletons. Material: CD4+ or CD8+ T cells sorted from blood, obtained in a trial of the OX40 agonist ivuxolimab. The receptor source for this set is an adult with an advanced solid tumor such as melanoma, head and neck, liver or kidney cancer.

This chain connects TRBV18 to TRBJ1-4; D not resolved. The CDR3 runs to 13 residues. The germline gives CDR1 KGHSH, CDR2 LQKENI. V lost 6 bases and J 5 bases, leaving 10 bases between the germline ends. In DNA, the CDR3 is TGTGCCAGCTCGAGGGCTGGGAATGAAAAACTGTTTTTT. The encoded protein is CASSRAGNEKLFF. The complete variable domain, with remaining parts taken from reference TRBV18 and TRBJ1-4, reads NAGVMQNPRHLVRRRGQEARLRCSPMKGHSHVYWYRQLPEEGLKFMVYLQKENIIDESGMPKERFSAEFPKEGPSILRIQQVVRGDSAAYFCASSRAGNEKLFFGSGTQLSVL.

The V and J genes are TRBV15 and TRBJ2-3; D unclear. Deletions cut 1 base from V and 2 bases from J, with 19 bases between. Germline CDR1 is LNHNV and CDR2 is YYDKDF (reference sequence). The CDR3 runs to 18 residues. This CDR3 is CATSRGKIGLQFTDTQYF. The CDR3 nucleotides are TGTGCCACCAGCAGAGGGAAAATCGGTCTGCAATTCACAGATACGCAGTATTTT.

This chain uses TRBV6-5 with TRBJ2-5; D is uncertain. V gave up 3 bases and J gave up 1 base, with 9 bases separating them. CDR1 is MNHEY, CDR2 SVGAGI, per germline. The CDR3 is 14 residues long. CDR3 DNA sequence: TGTGCCAGCAGTTATAACCAGATCCAAGAGACCCAGTACTTC. It codes for CASSYNQIQETQYF.

This clone is a singleton in its sample. This sequence joins TRBV27 and TRBJ1-4; D gene ambiguous. This CDR3 has 15 amino acids. Germline CDR1 MNHEY, CDR2 SMNVEV (reference sequence). V was clipped by 4 bases and J by 3 bases, with 12 bases between them. The CDR3 here is CASSWAREANEKLFF. The CDR3 DNA follows: TGTGCCAGCAGTTGGGCCCGGGAGGCTAATGAAAAACTGTTTTTT.

The V and J genes are TRBV2 and TRBJ2-1; TRBD1 is a possible D gene (5 bases). Germline V gives CDR1 SNHLY, CDR2 FYNNEI. V lost 2 bases and J 6 bases, leaving 14 bases between the germline ends. The CDR3 extends over 15 amino acids. In DNA form, the CDR3 reads TGTGCCAGCAGTGAACTGGACACACCAAGCAATGAGCAGTTCTTC. Translating gives CASSELDTPSNEQFF.

As DNA, the CDR3 is TGTGCCAGCAGGCCGACCGCCGGGACTAGCGGGCAAGAGACCCAGTACTTC. Encoded protein: CASRPTAGTSGQETQYF. The rearrangement uses TRBV28 and TRBJ2-5; TRBD2 matches at 12 bases. The germline V gene encodes CDR1 MDHEN and CDR2 SYDVKM. CDR3 size: 17 residues. V was pared by 6 bases and J by 2 bases, with 10 bases of the junction left unmatched. Using reference TRBV28 and TRBJ2-5 for the parts outside the CDR3, the full variable domain is DVKVTQSSRYLVKRTGEKVFLECVQDMDHENMFWYRQDPGLGLRLIYFSYDVKMKEKGDIPEGYSVSREKKERFSLILESASTNQTSMYLCASRPTAGTSGQETQYFGPGTRLLVL.

The V call is TRBV10-3, the J call TRBJ2-5, with 7 bases matching TRBD1. The germline gives CDR1 ENHRY, CDR2 SYGVKD. CDR3 length: 12 amino acids. Trimming at V came to 6 bases and at J to 2 bases, leaving 0 bases not matched to a gene. This chain's CDR3 is CAIRDRQETQYF. As DNA, the CDR3 is TGTGCCATCAGGGACAGGCAAGAGACCCAGTACTTC.

The CDR3 DNA is TGTGCCAGCAGTGCTGGGCGGGGGTACTCCTACGAGCAGTACTTC. Its translation: CASSAGRGYSYEQYF. The V and J genes are TRBV2 and TRBJ2-7, with 7 nucleotides matching TRBD2. The CDR3 extends over 15 amino acids. The V and J ends lost 4 bases and 0 bases, in that order; junction bases with no gene match: 6. From germline, CDR1 is SNHLY and CDR2 FYNNEI.